What follows describes a single T cell receptor (beta chain). Its specific antigen is unknown. No much larger clone is present one base from it, and per-base qualities are unavailable. The CDR3 regions of human TCRbeta chains were analyzed by immunosequencing. The study's processing was this. TCRs in the repertoires were compared against a reference library of SARS-CoV-2-specific TCRs that had been generated with the MIRA antigen-specificity platform. Breadth was defined as the fraction of unique TCRs that were SARS-CoV-2-associated. Depth was defined as the fraction of total T cells that were SARS-CoV-2-associated. Using the MIRA data, each spike-specific TCR was mapped to the spike region that the TCR reacts to and placed in a CD4 or CD8 class. Log10-transformed breadth and depth values were compared by one-way ANOVA with Sidak's multiple comparisons tests. TCRdb took over this immuneACCESS table, retaining in-frame rearrangements with V and J assigned. Such tables are incomplete; in checked studies, under half of the missing clones stem from an unresolved V gene, and the remainder is unexplained. Clone size and the V and J calls come from that table; the DNA yielded D and trimming. The sample yields 140,000 to 150,000 clones; 93% were counted once. The ten largest clones represent about 5.1% of the sample.

The intended sense of this specimen's time point label: baseline before first vaccination. Samples from vaccinated people were obtained from the UK trials COV001 and COV002, which included a single-blind randomized controlled phase 2/3 trial of AZD1222 (ChAdOx1 nCoV-19) in healthy adults. Trial participant PBMC samples were collected at day 0 and day 28 after the second dose for TCRbeta chain sequencing. The sample comes from a study of T cell responses to AZD1222 COVID-19 vaccine (dated by TCRdb to the early 2020s). Concerning the study at large: AZD1222 recipients with second doses at about 4 weeks or about 12 weeks were pooled, because spike-specific TCR depth and breadth did not differ between schedules. Trial participants were enrolled by age into subgroups of 18-55, 56-69 and 70-plus years, and about 150, 27 and 61 TCR-sequenced participants, respectively, were included in these subgroups. TCR sequencing was performed for 230 to 250 trial participants, of whom approximately 200 were given two doses of AZD1222 and approximately 26 were given two doses of MenACWY control vaccine. Here is what the overall study found, with its caveats: Conclusions about previously exposed vaccinees were limited because only a handful of AZD1222 recipients were SARS-CoV-2 seropositive at baseline. Most participants were white British and females outnumbered males, and the authors suggested that clonal diversity may have been underestimated. In the small 56-69-year group, the increase in depth fell short of significance, most likely because of low power. Because no samples from the day 14 peak response were available, repertoires could be characterized only after the peak T cell response. A significant rise in spike-specific TCR breadth and depth was observed after two AZD1222 doses relative to day 0 and relative to MenACWY recipients. Vaccine-associated CD4 TCRs spanned the whole spike protein, with dominant responses in regions 160-218 and 743-854. Reportedly, close to half of the unique spike-specific TCRs recognized epitopes lying outside the regions that are mutated in the B.1.351 and B.1.1.7 variants.

Relative to germline, V is missing 4 bases and J is missing 5 bases, with 7 bases of the junction outside any gene match. CDR3 length: 13 amino acids, cysteine to phenylalanine. The entry retains the CDR3 DNA only, 39 bases that are in frame from base 1. From the germline V gene, CDR1 is SQVTM and CDR2 is ANQGSEA. The sample here was peripheral blood, taken on day 0 of AZD1222 vaccination. This receptor chain uses TRBV29-1 and TRBJ2-7, and 8 bases in between align with TRBD1. The source of this sequence is an adult in good health. The nucleotide sequence is given as TGCAGCGTTGCACGGACAGGGTTCGACGAGCAGTACTTC. This encodes CSVARTGFDEQYF.